These T cell receptor beta chains were read from a single sample in a study of CD8+ T cells in alopecia areata. Here immunoSEQ multiplex PCR was the method, and the copy in TCRdb shows in-frame clones only, minus some. Found here are about 180,000 clones, around 51% of them singletons; the top ten hold over 9%. The sample here was CD8+ T cells sorted from blood, taken around week 53, from a patient treated with tofacitinib. The receptors were gathered from a human donor with alopecia areata. CDR3s include the opening cysteine and the closing phenylalanine or tryptophan. The order of the fields is V gene, D gene, J gene, clone size, CDR3 protein, CDR3 DNA. A D gene is named only where the DNA matches it firmly. Clone size appears in some rows only: once, few, many, or a class for an expanded clone.

V gene: TRBV27
D gene: TRBD1
J gene: TRBJ1-5
clone size: -
CDR3 protein: CASSVTGGNQPQHF
CDR3 DNA: TGTGCCAGCAGTGTGACAGGGGGCAATCAGCCCCAGCATTTT

V gene: TRBV2
D gene: -
J gene: TRBJ2-7
clone size: -
CDR3 protein: CASVEGTSYEQYF
CDR3 DNA: TGTGCCAGCGTCGAAGGGACCTCCTACGAGCAGTACTTC

V gene: TRBV27
D gene: TRBD1
J gene: TRBJ2-7
clone size: -
CDR3 protein: CASFDRDDEQYF
CDR3 DNA: TGTGCCAGCTTTGACAGGGATGACGAGCAGTACTTC

V gene: TRBV2
D gene: TRBD1
J gene: TRBJ2-2
clone size: -
CDR3 protein: CASRRDRVDRELFF
CDR3 DNA: TGTGCCAGCAGGAGGGACAGGGTCGACCGGGAGCTGTTTTTT

V gene: TRBV5-1
D gene: -
J gene: TRBJ2-5
clone size: -
CDR3 protein: CASSYWGEETQYF
CDR3 DNA: TGCGCCAGCAGTTATTGGGGGGAAGAGACCCAGTACTTC

V gene: TRBV7-2
D gene: -
J gene: TRBJ2-7
clone size: -
CDR3 protein: CASSLEGSGTYSYEQYF
CDR3 DNA: TGTGCCAGCAGCTTAGAGGGGTCCGGAACCTACTCCTACGAGCAGTACTTC

V gene: TRBV4-1
D gene: -
J gene: TRBJ1-5
clone size: few
CDR3 protein: CASSQDSQGGNSNQPQHF
CDR3 DNA: TGCGCCAGCAGCCAAGATAGCCAGGGAGGTAATAGCAATCAGCCCCAGCATTTT

V gene: TRBV5-1
D gene: -
J gene: TRBJ2-5
clone size: -
CDR3 protein: CASHMAQGETQYF
CDR3 DNA: TGCGCCAGCCACATGGCGCAGGGAGAGACCCAGTACTTC

V gene: TRBV7-8
D gene: TRBD2
J gene: TRBJ2-5
clone size: -
CDR3 protein: CASSLKLAGTQETQYF
CDR3 DNA: TGTGCCAGCAGCTTAAAACTAGCGGGGACCCAAGAGACCCAGTACTTC

V gene: TRBV21-1
D gene: -
J gene: TRBJ2-7
clone size: -
CDR3 protein: CASSKGEPYEQYF
CDR3 DNA: TGTGCCAGCAGCAAAGGAGAACCCTACGAGCAGTACTTC

V gene: TRBV5-1
D gene: -
J gene: TRBJ2-6
clone size: -
CDR3 protein: CASSPPASSGANVLTF
CDR3 DNA: TGCGCCAGCAGCCCACCGGCTAGCTCTGGGGCCAACGTCCTGACTTTC

V gene: TRBV7-9
D gene: -
J gene: TRBJ2-2
clone size: few
CDR3 protein: CASSPGVGELFF
CDR3 DNA: TGTGCCAGCAGCCCGGGAGTCGGGGAGCTGTTTTTT

V gene: TRBV2
D gene: TRBD1
J gene: TRBJ1-2
clone size: -
CDR3 protein: CASSRDRAYGYTF
CDR3 DNA: TGTGCCAGCAGTAGGGACAGGGCCTATGGCTACACCTTC

V gene: TRBV30
D gene: -
J gene: TRBJ1-6
clone size: -
CDR3 protein: CAWSVGGRHNSPLHF
CDR3 DNA: TGTGCCTGGAGTGTAGGGGGACGGCATAATTCACCCCTCCACTTT

V gene: TRBV7-9
D gene: -
J gene: TRBJ1-1
clone size: -
CDR3 protein: CASSFQGNTEAFF
CDR3 DNA: TGTGCCAGCAGCTTTCAGGGGAACACTGAAGCTTTCTTT

V gene: TRBV5-6
D gene: -
J gene: TRBJ1-1
clone size: few
CDR3 protein: CASSPSTRIGAFF
CDR3 DNA: TGTGCCAGCAGCCCATCGACCCGAATTGGAGCTTTCTTT

V gene: TRBV6-5
D gene: TRBD1
J gene: TRBJ1-2
clone size: -
CDR3 protein: CASSPTGGHYGYTF
CDR3 DNA: TGTGCCAGCAGTCCGACAGGGGGCCACTATGGCTACACCTTC

V gene: TRBV5-6
D gene: -
J gene: TRBJ1-6
clone size: -
CDR3 protein: CASSWSGGSPLHF
CDR3 DNA: TGTGCCAGCAGCTGGTCGGGGGGCTCACCCCTCCACTTT

V gene: TRBV6-5
D gene: -
J gene: TRBJ2-7
clone size: -
CDR3 protein: CASSYSGAYEQYF
CDR3 DNA: TGTGCCAGCAGTTACTCGGGAGCCTACGAGCAGTACTTC

V gene: TRBV4-1
D gene: -
J gene: TRBJ1-6
clone size: few
CDR3 protein: CASSPHNSPLHF
CDR3 DNA: TGCGCCAGCAGCCCTCATAATTCACCCCTCCACTTT

V gene: TRBV10-3
D gene: -
J gene: TRBJ1-1
clone size: -
CDR3 protein: CAISEGTENTEAFF
CDR3 DNA: TGTGCCATCAGTGAGGGGACTGAGAACACTGAAGCTTTCTTT

V gene: TRBV5-6
D gene: -
J gene: TRBJ2-1
clone size: -
CDR3 protein: CASSPGTGNNEQFF
CDR3 DNA: TGTGCCAGCAGCCCCGGGACGGGAAACAATGAGCAGTTCTTC

V gene: TRBV29-1
D gene: -
J gene: TRBJ1-1
clone size: -
CDR3 protein: CSVEDRPVGAFF
CDR3 DNA: TGCAGCGTTGAAGACCGGCCAGTCGGAGCTTTCTTT

V gene: TRBV30
D gene: TRBD1
J gene: TRBJ2-3
clone size: once
CDR3 protein: CAWTGGRTDTQYF
CDR3 DNA: TGTGCCTGGACAGGGGGTAGGACAGATACGCAGTATTTT

V gene: TRBV27
D gene: TRBD2
J gene: TRBJ2-7
clone size: -
CDR3 protein: CATRDGGGAYEQYF
CDR3 DNA: TGTGCCACTCGAGACGGCGGGGGGGCCTACGAGCAGTACTTC

V gene: TRBV9
D gene: -
J gene: TRBJ2-3
clone size: -
CDR3 protein: CASSPYVDPRTDTQYF
CDR3 DNA: TGTGCCAGCAGCCCCTACGTCGACCCGAGGACAGATACGCAGTATTTT

V gene: TRBV11-2
D gene: -
J gene: TRBJ1-5
clone size: -
CDR3 protein: CASSSAGRSQPQHF
CDR3 DNA: TGTGCCAGCAGCTCCGCAGGGAGGAGTCAGCCCCAGCATTTT

V gene: TRBV12-5
D gene: -
J gene: TRBJ1-2
clone size: -
CDR3 protein: CASGLSPGIIHYGYTF
CDR3 DNA: TGTGCTAGTGGTTTGTCGCCAGGGATTATTCACTATGGCTACACCTTC

V gene: TRBV2
D gene: -
J gene: TRBJ1-6
clone size: -
CDR3 protein: CASSWELINSPLHF
CDR3 DNA: TGTGCCAGCAGTTGGGAACTGATTAATTCACCCCTCCACTTT

V gene: TRBV30
D gene: -
J gene: TRBJ1-1
clone size: -
CDR3 protein: CAWSVLGEAFF
CDR3 DNA: TGTGCCTGGAGTGTACTGGGGGAAGCTTTCTTT

V gene: TRBV7-3
D gene: TRBD1
J gene: TRBJ1-5
clone size: few
CDR3 protein: CASSFNDRGNQPQHF
CDR3 DNA: TGTGCCAGCAGCTTCAATGACAGGGGGAATCAGCCCCAGCATTTT

V gene: TRBV4-2
D gene: -
J gene: TRBJ2-2
clone size: few
CDR3 protein: CASSHQTTNTGELFF
CDR3 DNA: TGTGCCAGCAGCCACCAAACTACGAACACCGGGGAGCTGTTTTTT

V gene: TRBV14
D gene: -
J gene: TRBJ2-3
clone size: -
CDR3 protein: CASSPFAGDTQYF
CDR3 DNA: TGTGCCAGCAGCCCGTTCGCAGGAGATACGCAGTATTTT

V gene: TRBV29-1
D gene: TRBD1
J gene: TRBJ2-7
clone size: -
CDR3 protein: CSVEDRDYEQYF
CDR3 DNA: TGCAGCGTTGAGGACAGGGATTACGAGCAGTACTTC

V gene: TRBV25-1
D gene: -
J gene: TRBJ2-7
clone size: many
CDR3 protein: CASGVLEQYF
CDR3 DNA: TGTGCCAGTGGGGTATTGGAGCAGTACTTC

V gene: TRBV5-1
D gene: -
J gene: TRBJ1-1
clone size: -
CDR3 protein: CASSLEWGRTEAFF
CDR3 DNA: TGCGCCAGCAGCTTGGAATGGGGAAGGACTGAAGCTTTCTTT

V gene: TRBV7-8
D gene: -
J gene: TRBJ1-1
clone size: -
CDR3 protein: CASSFDRERAFF
CDR3 DNA: TGTGCCAGCAGCTTTGACAGAGAGAGAGCTTTCTTT

V gene: TRBV27
D gene: TRBD2
J gene: TRBJ2-2
clone size: -
CDR3 protein: CASTLADNTGELFF
CDR3 DNA: TGTGCCAGCACCCTAGCGGATAACACCGGGGAGCTGTTTTTT

V gene: TRBV29-1
D gene: -
J gene: TRBJ1-1
clone size: few
CDR3 protein: CSAAGAGEAFF
CDR3 DNA: TGCAGCGCGGCGGGGGCGGGTGAAGCTTTCTTT

V gene: TRBV6-1
D gene: TRBD1
J gene: TRBJ2-4
clone size: -
CDR3 protein: CASIYRGPAKNIQYF
CDR3 DNA: TGTGCCAGCATCTACAGGGGACCGGCCAAAAACATTCAGTACTTC